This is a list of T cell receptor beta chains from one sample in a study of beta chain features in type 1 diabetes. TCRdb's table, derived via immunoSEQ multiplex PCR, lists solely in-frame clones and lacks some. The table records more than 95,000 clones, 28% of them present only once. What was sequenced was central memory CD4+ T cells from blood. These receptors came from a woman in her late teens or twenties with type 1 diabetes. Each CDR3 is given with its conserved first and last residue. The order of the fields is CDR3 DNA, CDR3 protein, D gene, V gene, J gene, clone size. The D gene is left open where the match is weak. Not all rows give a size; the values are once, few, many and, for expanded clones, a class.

DNA: TGTGCCTGGAGTGTCGGCAGGAAATATGGCTACACCTTC; CDR3: CAWSVGRKYGYTF; D: -; V: TRBV30; J: TRBJ1-2; size: -
DNA: TGTGCCAGCACCTCAGGTGCGCAGCCCCAGCATTTT; CDR3: CASTSGAQPQHF; D: -; V: TRBV6-6; J: TRBJ1-5; size: -
DNA: TGCAGCGTGATTCAGGGCTCCTATGGCTACACCTTC; CDR3: CSVIQGSYGYTF; D: -; V: TRBV29-1; J: TRBJ1-2; size: -
DNA: TGTGCCTGGAGTCGGGGGACAGGGGATAGTAATGAGCAGTTCTTC; CDR3: CAWSRGTGDSNEQFF; D: TRBD1; V: TRBV30; J: TRBJ2-1; size: -
DNA: TGCGCCAGCAGCTTGGAAGGCGGGAATCAGCCCCAGCATTTT; CDR3: CASSLEGGNQPQHF; D: -; V: TRBV5-1; J: TRBJ1-5; size: -
DNA: TGCAGCGGATCCAGACAGGGCAGGGTAGATACGCAGTATTTT; CDR3: CSGSRQGRVDTQYF; D: TRBD1; V: TRBV29-1; J: TRBJ2-3; size: few
DNA: TGTGCCAGCTCACCTACCCAGTCCTCTGGAAACACCATATATTTT; CDR3: CASSPTQSSGNTIYF; D: -; V: TRBV18; J: TRBJ1-3; size: -
DNA: TGTGCCAGCAGTCCCACGGGACTAGCTGTTGAGACCCAGTACTTC; CDR3: CASSPTGLAVETQYF; D: TRBD2; V: TRBV27; J: TRBJ2-5; size: once
DNA: TGTGCCTTGACCAGGGCAACTAATGAAAAACTGTTTTTT; CDR3: CALTRATNEKLFF; D: -; V: TRBV30; J: TRBJ1-4; size: -
DNA: TGTGCCAGCAGCCAAGGGGACAGTTTTAACTATGGCTACACCTTC; CDR3: CASSQGDSFNYGYTF; D: TRBD1; V: TRBV14; J: TRBJ1-2; size: few
DNA: TGTGCCAGCAGCCAAGTTGGGGGGGACCCAGATACGCAGTATTTT; CDR3: CASSQVGGDPDTQYF; D: TRBD2; V: TRBV4-2; J: TRBJ2-3; size: few
DNA: TGCGCCAGCAGCCAGGCCCTGGAGGCGAACACCGGGGAGCTGTTTTTT; CDR3: CASSQALEANTGELFF; D: -; V: TRBV4-3; J: TRBJ2-2; size: -
DNA: TGTGCCAGCAGTCAACAGGGGGCCGGGGCCGGGGAGCTGTTTTTT; CDR3: CASSQQGAGAGELFF; D: TRBD1; V: TRBV2; J: TRBJ2-2; size: -
DNA: TGCGCCAGCAGCTCGGGACAGGGGAGGACAGATACGCAGTATTTT; CDR3: CASSSGQGRTDTQYF; D: TRBD1; V: TRBV5-1; J: TRBJ2-3; size: -
DNA: TGCAGCGCTGGACAGGGCTCGGAGACCCAGTACTTC; CDR3: CSAGQGSETQYF; D: TRBD1; V: TRBV29-1; J: TRBJ2-5; size: few
DNA: TGTGCCAGCAGTGAACGCGGGAGGGCCACAGATACGCAGTATTTT; CDR3: CASSERGRATDTQYF; D: TRBD2; V: TRBV6-1; J: TRBJ2-3; size: -
DNA: TGTGCCAGCAGCTCACTAGCGGGACACACAGATACGCAGTATTTT; CDR3: CASSSLAGHTDTQYF; D: TRBD2; V: TRBV7-3; J: TRBJ2-3; size: few
DNA: TGTGCCAGCAGCTTAAACAGGGAAGAGACCCAGTACTTC; CDR3: CASSLNREETQYF; D: -; V: TRBV11-2; J: TRBJ2-5; size: -
DNA: TGCGCCAGCAGCTTTAGGAGTTCCACAGATACGCAGTATTTT; CDR3: CASSFRSSTDTQYF; D: -; V: TRBV5-1; J: TRBJ2-3; size: -
DNA: TGCAGCGTTGCGGCTAGCGGACACGGCACAGATACGCAGTATTTT; CDR3: CSVAASGHGTDTQYF; D: TRBD2; V: TRBV29-1; J: TRBJ2-3; size: -
DNA: TGCACCAGCAGCCAAGATCAGGACAGGGTCTACACCTTC; CDR3: CTSSQDQDRVYTF; D: -; V: TRBV1; J: TRBJ1-2; size: few
DNA: TGTGCCAGTAGACCCCCCGGGACAGGGGGAGAGACCCAGTACTTC; CDR3: CASRPPGTGGETQYF; D: TRBD1; V: TRBV19; J: TRBJ2-5; size: -
DNA: TGCGCCAGCAGCTCCTCTAGCGGGAGTTTGACAGATACGCAGTATTTT; CDR3: CASSSSSGSLTDTQYF; D: TRBD2; V: TRBV5-1; J: TRBJ2-3; size: few
DNA: TGCGCCAGCAGCCAAGATAGGTCTAGCGGGAGAGCGGTAAATGAGCAGTTCTTC; CDR3: CASSQDRSSGRAVNEQFF; D: TRBD2; V: TRBV4-1; J: TRBJ2-1; size: few
DNA: TGTGCCAGCAGCTCGGACAGTCTCGATGAGCAGTTCTTC; CDR3: CASSSDSLDEQFF; D: -; V: TRBV5-6; J: TRBJ2-1; size: -
DNA: TGTGCCAGCAGCTCCGGGTCCAACACTGAAGCTTTCTTT; CDR3: CASSSGSNTEAFF; D: -; V: TRBV7-2; J: TRBJ1-1; size: -
DNA: TGTGCCAGTAGTAGGATAACAGGGGTCGGCACTGAAGCTTTCTTT; CDR3: CASSRITGVGTEAFF; D: TRBD1; V: TRBV19; J: TRBJ1-1; size: few
DNA: TGTGCCAGCAGCTTAGTAGGGGGGGGTGAGCAGTTCTTC; CDR3: CASSLVGGGEQFF; D: -; V: TRBV7-6; J: TRBJ2-1; size: few
DNA: TGTGCCAGCAGTTACTCGAGGGCGAACACTGAAGCTTTCTTT; CDR3: CASSYSRANTEAFF; D: -; V: TRBV6-5; J: TRBJ1-1; size: -
DNA: TGCGCCAGCAGACAGGGTTCCACTGAAGCTTTCTTT; CDR3: CASRQGSTEAFF; D: -; V: TRBV10-2; J: TRBJ1-1; size: few
DNA: TGTGCCAGCAGCGACAGGGGTGGGCAGACCCAGTACTTC; CDR3: CASSDRGGQTQYF; D: TRBD1; V: TRBV9; J: TRBJ2-5; size: few
DNA: TGTGCCAGCAGCTTACCAACAACAGAAACAACTAATGAAAAACTGTTTTTT; CDR3: CASSLPTTETTNEKLFF; D: -; V: TRBV7-9; J: TRBJ1-4; size: -
DNA: TGTGCCAGCAGCCCGAGGACTAGTGCGGATGAGCAGTTCTTC; CDR3: CASSPRTSADEQFF; D: TRBD2; V: TRBV9; J: TRBJ2-1; size: few
DNA: TGTGCCAGCAGTGATAGGGGGGATACGCAGTATTTT; CDR3: CASSDRGDTQYF; D: -; V: TRBV2; J: TRBJ2-3; size: few
DNA: TGCGCCAGCAGCTTGGGTCCAGGGGGCTTGGAGACCCAGTACTTC; CDR3: CASSLGPGGLETQYF; D: TRBD1; V: TRBV5-1; J: TRBJ2-5; size: -
DNA: TGTGCCACCAGCAGGGGGACAGACAACACCGGGGAGCTGTTTTTT; CDR3: CATSRGTDNTGELFF; D: TRBD1; V: TRBV15; J: TRBJ2-2; size: -
DNA: TGTGCCAGCAATGAATCTGACACCCGGAGGATAGGGACCCAGTACTTC; CDR3: CASNESDTRRIGTQYF; D: -; V: TRBV25-1; J: TRBJ2-5; size: -
DNA: TGCGCCAGCAGCCAAGATATTAGGCAGGGGGCCACTAACTATGGCTACACCTTC; CDR3: CASSQDIRQGATNYGYTF; D: TRBD1; V: TRBV4-3; J: TRBJ1-2; size: -
DNA: TGTGCCAGCAGCTTGGTGGGGGCGAGAGAGACCCAGTACTTC; CDR3: CASSLVGARETQYF; D: -; V: TRBV5-4; J: TRBJ2-5; size: few
DNA: TGTGCCAGCAGCCCCTCCTGGGACAGACCCTTCTATTTT; CDR3: CASSPSWDRPFYF; D: TRBD1; V: TRBV5-8; J: TRBJ2-3; size: few
DNA: TGCGCCAGCAGCTACTTCCCGGGACTAGCGGGGCTTAGCTCCTACAATGAGCAGTTCTTC; CDR3: CASSYFPGLAGLSSYNEQFF; D: TRBD2; V: TRBV5-1; J: TRBJ2-1; size: -
DNA: TGTGCCTGGAGTCGGGCAGGGGGCTCTGGCTACACCTTC; CDR3: CAWSRAGGSGYTF; D: TRBD1; V: TRBV30; J: TRBJ1-2; size: -
DNA: TGTGCCAGCAGCTTACAGTTAAATGAAAAACTGTTTTTT; CDR3: CASSLQLNEKLFF; D: -; V: TRBV14; J: TRBJ1-4; size: few
DNA: TGTGCCAGCAGCTTAGTGGGACAGGGCAACGAGCAGTACTTC; CDR3: CASSLVGQGNEQYF; D: TRBD1; V: TRBV11-2; J: TRBJ2-7; size: -
DNA: TGCGCCAGCAGCCAAGTTCCCCGAAGTACAAGGCAGTTCTTC; CDR3: CASSQVPRSTRQFF; D: -; V: TRBV4-1; J: TRBJ2-1; size: few
DNA: TGCGCCAGCAGCATCGGACTAGCGGGAGCCCAAGAGACCCAGTACTTC; CDR3: CASSIGLAGAQETQYF; D: TRBD2; V: TRBV5-1; J: TRBJ2-5; size: -
DNA: TGTGCCAGCCGCGGGGGGCAGAACACTGAAGCTTTCTTT; CDR3: CASRGGQNTEAFF; D: -; V: TRBV7-2; J: TRBJ1-1; size: -
DNA: TGTGCCAGCCGGGGCCCGGGACAGGGAAACAACGAGCAGTACTTC; CDR3: CASRGPGQGNNEQYF; D: TRBD1; V: TRBV6-6; J: TRBJ2-7; size: few
DNA: TGCGCCAGCAGCTTGTTCGGACAGGGAGAGCCCCAGCATTTT; CDR3: CASSLFGQGEPQHF; D: TRBD1; V: TRBV5-1; J: TRBJ1-5; size: -
DNA: TGTGCCTGGGGTATGGACAGGGACACTGAAGCTTTCTTT; CDR3: CAWGMDRDTEAFF; D: TRBD1; V: TRBV30; J: TRBJ1-1; size: -
DNA: TGTGCCATCAGTAGACAGGGACCTGGGGCCAACGTCCTGACTTTC; CDR3: CAISRQGPGANVLTF; D: TRBD1; V: TRBV10-3; J: TRBJ2-6; size: -
DNA: TGTGCCAGCAGTTCGGGGTTCGCTGAAGCTTTCTTT; CDR3: CASSSGFAEAFF; D: -; V: TRBV28; J: TRBJ1-1; size: few
DNA: TGTGCCAGCAGCGTTGGGTCGTTCGACTCAGATACGCAGTATTTT; CDR3: CASSVGSFDSDTQYF; D: -; V: TRBV7-3; J: TRBJ2-3; size: -
DNA: TGTGCCAGCAGCTCACAGTTCACAGATACGCAGTATTTT; CDR3: CASSSQFTDTQYF; D: -; V: TRBV7-2; J: TRBJ2-3; size: -